At least ten counts were recorded for the clone carrying this TCR beta chain. Between the trimmed V and J ends, which lost 5 bases and 4 bases, there was a span of 17 bases. This CDR3 is 15 amino acids long. The V gene's germline CDR1 is LNHDA and CDR2 SQIVND (reference sequence). RNA transcripts served as the template for amplifying TCR beta CDR3 regions. First-round RT-PCR of the TCR CDR3 relied on the HTBI primer set. MiXCR, applied by TCRdb to the multiplex PCR reads, yields one record per CDR3 protein. The data show a few hundred thousand distinct CDR3 sequences, with about 13% seen just once and roughly 35% held by the top ten. The data were taken from a study of T cells in Graves' hyperthyroidism and ophthalmopathy.

The gene calls are TRBV19 and TRBJ1-1; D gene uncertain. The sample was blood. This sequence was found in a woman aged 40-49 years with Graves' ophthalmopathy. The CDR3 DNA is TGTGCCAGTAGTCTTACTCTCCTCAGGAGCACTGAAGCTTTCTTT. It codes for CASSLTLLRSTEAFF.